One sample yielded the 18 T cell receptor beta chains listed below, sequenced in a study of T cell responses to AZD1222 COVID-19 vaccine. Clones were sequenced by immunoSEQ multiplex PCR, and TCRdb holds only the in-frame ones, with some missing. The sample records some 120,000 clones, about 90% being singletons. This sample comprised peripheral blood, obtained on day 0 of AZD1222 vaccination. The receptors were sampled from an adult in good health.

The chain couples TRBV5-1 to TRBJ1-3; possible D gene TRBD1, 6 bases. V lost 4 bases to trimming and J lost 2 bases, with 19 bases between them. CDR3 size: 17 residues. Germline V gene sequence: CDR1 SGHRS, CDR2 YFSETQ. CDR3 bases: TGCGCCAGCAGCGCATCGGGACACCTTCAAACTGGAAACACCATATATTTT. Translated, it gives CASSASGHLQTGNTIYF.

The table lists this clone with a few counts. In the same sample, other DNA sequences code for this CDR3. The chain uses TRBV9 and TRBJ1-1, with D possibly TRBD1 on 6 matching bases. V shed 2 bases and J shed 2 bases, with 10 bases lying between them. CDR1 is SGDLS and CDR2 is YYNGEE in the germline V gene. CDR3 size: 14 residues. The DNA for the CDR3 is TGTGCCAGCAGCGTGGGACATTTAAACACTGAAGCTTTCTTT. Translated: CASSVGHLNTEAFF.

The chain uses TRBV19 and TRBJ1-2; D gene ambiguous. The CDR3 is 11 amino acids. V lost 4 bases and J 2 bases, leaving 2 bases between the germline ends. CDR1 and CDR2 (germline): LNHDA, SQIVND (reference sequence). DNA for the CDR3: TGTGCCAGTAGTACCAACTATGGCTACACCTTC. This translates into CASSTNYGYTF. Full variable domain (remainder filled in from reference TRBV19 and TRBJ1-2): DGGITQSPKYLFRKEGQNVTLSCEQNLNHDAMYWYRQDPGQGLRLIYYSQIVNDFQKGDIAEGYSVSREKKESFPLTVTSAQKNPTAFYLCASSTNYGYTFGSGTRLTVV.

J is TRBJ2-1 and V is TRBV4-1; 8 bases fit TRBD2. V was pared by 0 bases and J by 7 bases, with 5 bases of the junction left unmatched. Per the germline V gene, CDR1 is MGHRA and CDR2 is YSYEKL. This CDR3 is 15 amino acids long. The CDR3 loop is CASSQESGGSNEQFF. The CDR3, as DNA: TGCGCCAGCAGCCAAGAGAGCGGGGGATCAAATGAGCAGTTCTTC.

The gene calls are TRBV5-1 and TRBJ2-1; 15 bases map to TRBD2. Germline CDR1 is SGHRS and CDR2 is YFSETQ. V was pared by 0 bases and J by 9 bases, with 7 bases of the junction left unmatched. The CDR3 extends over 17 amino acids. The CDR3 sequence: CASSLAPGLAGGSEQFF. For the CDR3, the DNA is TGCGCCAGCAGCTTGGCCCCGGGACTAGCGGGGGGCAGTGAGCAGTTCTTC.

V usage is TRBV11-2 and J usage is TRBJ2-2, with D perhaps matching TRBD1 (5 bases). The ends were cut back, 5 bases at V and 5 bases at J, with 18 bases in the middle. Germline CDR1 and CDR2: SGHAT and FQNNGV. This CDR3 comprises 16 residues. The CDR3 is CASSPLMQAGTGELFF. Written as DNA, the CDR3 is TGTGCCAGCAGCCCCCTGATGCAGGCAGGGACCGGGGAGCTGTTTTTT.

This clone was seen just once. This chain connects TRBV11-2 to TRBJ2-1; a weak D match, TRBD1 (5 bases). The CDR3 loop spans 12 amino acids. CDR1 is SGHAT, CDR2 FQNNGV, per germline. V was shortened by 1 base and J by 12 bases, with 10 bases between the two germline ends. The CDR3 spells CASSLGGPMQFF. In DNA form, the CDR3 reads TGTGCCAGCAGCTTAGGGGGCCCTATGCAGTTCTTC.

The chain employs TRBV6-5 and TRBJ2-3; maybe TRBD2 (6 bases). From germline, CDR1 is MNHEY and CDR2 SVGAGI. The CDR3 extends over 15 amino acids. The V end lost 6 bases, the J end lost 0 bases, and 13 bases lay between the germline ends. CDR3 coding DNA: TGTGCCAGCAGCCTTTTGCGGGACAGCACAGATACGCAGTATTTT. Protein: CASSLLRDSTDTQYF.

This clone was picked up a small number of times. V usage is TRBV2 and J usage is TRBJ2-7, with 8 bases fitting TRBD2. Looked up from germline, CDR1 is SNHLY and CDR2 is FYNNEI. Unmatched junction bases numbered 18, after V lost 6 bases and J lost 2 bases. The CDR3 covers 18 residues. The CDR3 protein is CASRRTALAGGQTYEQYF. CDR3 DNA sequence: TGTGCCAGCAGACGAACCGCTCTAGCGGGCGGACAGACCTACGAGCAGTACTTC.

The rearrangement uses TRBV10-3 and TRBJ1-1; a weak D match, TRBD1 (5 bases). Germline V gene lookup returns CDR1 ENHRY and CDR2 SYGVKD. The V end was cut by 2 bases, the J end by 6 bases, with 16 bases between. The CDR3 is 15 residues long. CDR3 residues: CAISERAVGESEAFF. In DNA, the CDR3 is TGTGCCATCAGTGAGCGAGCGGTGGGGGAATCTGAAGCTTTCTTT.

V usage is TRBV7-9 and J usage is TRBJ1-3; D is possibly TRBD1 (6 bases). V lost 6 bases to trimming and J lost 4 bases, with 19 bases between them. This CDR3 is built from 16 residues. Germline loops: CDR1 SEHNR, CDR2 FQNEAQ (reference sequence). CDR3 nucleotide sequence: TGTGCCAGCAGATCCCCCCCCAGGGGCTCGGGAAACACCATATATTTT. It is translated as CASRSPPRGSGNTIYF. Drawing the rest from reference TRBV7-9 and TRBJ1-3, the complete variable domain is DTGVSQNPRHKITKRGQNVTFRCDPISEHNRLYWYRQTLGQGPEFLTYFQNEAQLEKSRLLSDRFSAERPKGSFSTLEIQRTEQGDSAMYLCASRSPPRGSGNTIYFGEGSWLTVV.

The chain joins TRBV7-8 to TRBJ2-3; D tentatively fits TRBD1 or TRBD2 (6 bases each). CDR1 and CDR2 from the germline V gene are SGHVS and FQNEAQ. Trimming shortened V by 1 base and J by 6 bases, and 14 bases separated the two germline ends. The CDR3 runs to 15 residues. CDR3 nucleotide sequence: TGTGCCAGCAGCTTAGGTCGGCAGGGGAGGGATACGCAGTATTTT. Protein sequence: CASSLGRQGRDTQYF.

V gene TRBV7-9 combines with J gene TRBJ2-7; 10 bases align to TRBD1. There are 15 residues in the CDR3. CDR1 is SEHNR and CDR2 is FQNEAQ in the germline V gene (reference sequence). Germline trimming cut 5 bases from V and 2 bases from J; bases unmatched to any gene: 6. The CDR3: CASSGRDRGTYEQYF. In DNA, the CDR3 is TGTGCCAGCAGCGGCCGGGACAGGGGCACCTACGAGCAGTACTTC.

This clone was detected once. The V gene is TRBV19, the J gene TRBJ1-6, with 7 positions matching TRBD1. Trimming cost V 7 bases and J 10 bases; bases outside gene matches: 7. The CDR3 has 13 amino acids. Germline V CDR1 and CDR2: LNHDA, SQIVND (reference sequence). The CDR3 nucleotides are TGTGCCAGTACGGACAGGCTACGGTCACCCCTCCACTTT. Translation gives CASTDRLRSPLHF. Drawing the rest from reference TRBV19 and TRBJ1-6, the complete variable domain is DGGITQSPKYLFRKEGQNVTLSCEQNLNHDAMYWYRQDPGQGLRLIYYSQIVNDFQKGDIAEGYSVSREKKESFPLTVTSAQKNPTAFYLCASTDRLRSPLHFGNGTRLTVT.

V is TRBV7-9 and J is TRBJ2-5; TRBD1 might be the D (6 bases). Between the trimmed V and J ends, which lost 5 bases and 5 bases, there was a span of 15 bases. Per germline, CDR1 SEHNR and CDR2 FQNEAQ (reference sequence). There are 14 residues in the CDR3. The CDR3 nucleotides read TGTGCCAGCAGCCATGGACAGCTGGGGGAGACCCAGTACTTC. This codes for CASSHGQLGETQYF. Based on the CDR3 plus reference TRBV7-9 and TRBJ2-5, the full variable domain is DTGVSQNPRHKITKRGQNVTFRCDPISEHNRLYWYRQTLGQGPEFLTYFQNEAQLEKSRLLSDRFSAERPKGSFSTLEIQRTEQGDSAMYLCASSHGQLGETQYFGPGTRLLVL.

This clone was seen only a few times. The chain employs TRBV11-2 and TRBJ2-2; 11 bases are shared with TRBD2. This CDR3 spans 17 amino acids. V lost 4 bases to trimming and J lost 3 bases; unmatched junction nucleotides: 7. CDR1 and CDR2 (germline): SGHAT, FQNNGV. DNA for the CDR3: TGTGCCAGCAGCTCCACCCTACTAGCGGGAGACACCGGGGAGCTGTTTTTT. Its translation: CASSSTLLAGDTGELFF.

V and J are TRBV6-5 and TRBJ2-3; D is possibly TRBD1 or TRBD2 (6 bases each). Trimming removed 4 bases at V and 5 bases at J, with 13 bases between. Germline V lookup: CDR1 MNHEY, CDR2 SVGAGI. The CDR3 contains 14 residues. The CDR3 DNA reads TGTGCCAGCAGTTCGGGTGGGGGGCGAGATACGCAGTATTTT. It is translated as CASSSGGGRDTQYF.

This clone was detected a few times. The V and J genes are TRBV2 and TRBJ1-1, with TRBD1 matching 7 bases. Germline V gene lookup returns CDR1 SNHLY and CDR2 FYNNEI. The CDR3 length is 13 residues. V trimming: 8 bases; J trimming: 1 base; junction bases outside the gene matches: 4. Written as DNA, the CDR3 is TGTGCCAGCGGGACAGACAGGAACACTGAAGCTTTCTTT. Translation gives CASGTDRNTEAFF.